Reported below is one T cell receptor beta chain. Produced via immunoSEQ multiplex PCR; TCRdb's table is partial and in-frame only. The table shows approximately 9,800 clones, with roughly nine tenths occurring only once. Time point denoted: week 3, after first cycle of checkpoint inhibitor. This entry comes from a study of blood T cell dynamics during melanoma immunotherapy. This clonotype originated in a human donor with melanoma. The material sequenced was blood, taken from a patient treated with checkpoint blockade.

The CDR3 region is CASSSPGGEELQFF. For the CDR3, the DNA is TGTGCCAGCAGTTCCCCCGGGGGGGAAGAGTTGCAGTTCTTC. The chain couples TRBV27 to TRBJ2-1; 8 bases map to TRBD2. In germline, CDR1 is MNHEY, CDR2 SMNVEV (reference sequence). The ends lost 4 bases at V and 12 bases at J; junction bases unmatched: 11. CDR3 size: 14 residues.